A selection of T cell receptor beta chains follows, all from one sample in a study of T cell responses to AZD1222 COVID-19 vaccine. Profiling relied on immunoSEQ multiplex PCR, and the TCRdb table lists in-frame clones only, not all of them. The sample contains around 80,000 clones, 80% to 90% of which appear only once. The material was peripheral blood, obtained 28 days after the second AZD1222 dose. The receptor source for this set is an adult who received the AZD1222 COVID-19 vaccine. The CDR3 runs from the conserved cysteine through the conserved F or W. A D gene is named only where the DNA matches it firmly. Rows may omit the clone size; those that give it use once, few, many or a size class.

clone_size	v_call	j_call	d_call	cdr3_length	cdr3_nt	cdr3_aa
-	TRBV7-2	TRBJ2-7	TRBD1	15	TGTGCCAGCAGTTTCGGGACAGGGGGCGTTTACGAGCAGTACTTC	CASSFGTGGVYEQYF
-	TRBV19	TRBJ1-1	-	14	TGTGCCAGTAGTACCCCCACAGGGAAGCCTGAAGCTTTCTTT	CASSTPTGKPEAFF
-	TRBV2	TRBJ1-2	-	13	TGTGCCAGCGGCGAGGGTCAACGACTGGGCTACACCTTC	CASGEGQRLGYTF
-	TRBV11-2	TRBJ1-6	-	16	TGTGCCAGCAGCTTAGATCGTGGGGGATGGAGTTCACCCCTCCACTTT	CASSLDRGGWSSPLHF
-	TRBV6-5	TRBJ2-7	-	15	TGTGCCAGCAGTTACACTTCAGGGGCGGGCTACGAGCAGTACTTC	CASSYTSGAGYEQYF
few	TRBV5-1	TRBJ1-5	-	14	TGCGCCAGCAGCTTGCAAGGGTTAGGTCAGCCCCAGCATTTT	CASSLQGLGQPQHF
-	TRBV6-5	TRBJ2-7	-	14	TGTGCCAGCAGCTTCAGCCGGGACAACTACGAGCAGTACTTC	CASSFSRDNYEQYF
-	TRBV5-1	TRBJ2-3	TRBD2	17	TGCGCCAGCAGCTTGGTGCCTAGCGGGGGGGAACCAGATACGCAGTATTTT	CASSLVPSGGEPDTQYF
-	TRBV4-2	TRBJ2-7	TRBD1	15	TGTGCCAGCAGCCAAGGTGGGACAGGGGGGCGGGAGCAGTACTTC	CASSQGGTGGREQYF
-	TRBV9	TRBJ2-1	-	15	TGTGCCAGCAGCGTACTCGGAGTCTCCTACAATGAGCAGTTCTTC	CASSVLGVSYNEQFF
-	TRBV11-2	TRBJ2-3	TRBD2	16	TGTGCCAGCAGTAGCGGGGGGGCCCCCCTCACAGATACGCAGTATTTT	CASSSGGAPLTDTQYF
-	TRBV19	TRBJ2-5	-	14	TGTGCCAGTAGTATAAGGAGCACACAAGAGACCCAGTACTTC	CASSIRSTQETQYF
-	TRBV9	TRBJ2-5	TRBD1	15	TGTGCCAGCAGCGCCTCCGGGACAGGGGGAGAGACCCAGTACTTC	CASSASGTGGETQYF
-	TRBV5-4	TRBJ2-3	-	15	TGTGCCAGCAGCTTTCCGGGACACATGACAGATACGCAGTATTTT	CASSFPGHMTDTQYF
-	TRBV6-5	TRBJ2-7	-	13	TGTGCCAGTACCCGTGTCCTAGGAAACGAGCAGTACTTC	CASTRVLGNEQYF
-	TRBV2	TRBJ1-6	TRBD1	14	TGTGCCAGCAGGGAACAGGGGGCAGGATCACCCCTCCACTTT	CASREQGAGSPLHF
-	TRBV9	TRBJ1-1	-	14	TGTGCCAGCAGCGTGGGGGTCTACGACTCTGAAGCTTTCTTT	CASSVGVYDSEAFF
-	TRBV7-9	TRBJ2-2	-	14	TGTGCCAGCAGCTTAGAGGGGAGTACCGGGGAGCTGTTTTTT	CASSLEGSTGELFF
-	TRBV9	TRBJ1-6	-	17	TGTGCCAGCAGCGCACAAGGATTGAGCTCCTATAATTCACCCCTCCACTTT	CASSAQGLSSYNSPLHF
-	TRBV9	TRBJ1-1	TRBD1	14	TGTGCCAGCAGCGTAACAGGGGGTAACACTGAAGCTTTCTTT	CASSVTGGNTEAFF
-	TRBV4-1	TRBJ2-7	TRBD2	18	TGCGCCAGCAGCCAACAAGCAACAGGACTAGCGGGGGGGTACGAGCAGTACTTC	CASSQQATGLAGGYEQYF
-	TRBV29-1	TRBJ2-2	TRBD2	14	TGCAGCGTTCGACTAGCGGGGAGCACCGGGGAGCTGTTTTTT	CSVRLAGSTGELFF
-	TRBV27	TRBJ1-5	-	12	TGTGCCAGCAGGGGGGTCAATCAGCCCCAGCATTTT	CASRGVNQPQHF
-	TRBV11-2	TRBJ1-3	-	13	TGTGCCAGCAGCCACCCCCCTGGAAACACCATATATTTT	CASSHPPGNTIYF
-	TRBV28	TRBJ1-2	TRBD1	12	TGTGCCAGCAGTGACAGGGGCTATGGCTACACCTTC	CASSDRGYGYTF
-	TRBV2	TRBJ1-6	TRBD1	14	TGTGCCAGCGGCTCGGGACAGAAAGATTCACCCCTCCACTTT	CASGSGQKDSPLHF
-	TRBV12-3/TRBV12-4	TRBJ2-2	-	12	TGTGCCAGCAGTTTTATTCCCGGGGAGCTGTTTTTT	CASSFIPGELFF
-	TRBV27	TRBJ1-2	TRBD1	15	TGTGCCAGCAGGCTCGAGGGGGCGCCGTTCGATGGCTACACCTTC	CASRLEGAPFDGYTF